The present T cell receptor beta chain was sequenced within a study of vaccination effects on CD4 cells after COVID-19. Using immunoSEQ multiplex PCR, the repertoire was profiled, and TCRdb retains in-frame clones only, with some absent. The repertoire consists of 55,000 to 90,000 clones, with 73% occurring once and the leading ten covering 5%. Concerning this clone itself: Its antigen is unidentified.

Study-wide results and limits: Researchers reported few convalescent patients and no early post-infection timepoints in the study.

This CDR3 region has 17 residues. CDR1 is SGDLS and CDR2 is YYNGEE in the germline V gene. With 4 bases removed from V and 2 bases from J, the gap between germline ends came to 19 bases. Before sequencing took place, the ViraFEST assay used viral peptide pools to expand antigen-specific CD4+ T cells. Isolating CD4+ T cells followed about 10 days of culture. The person's infection with SARS-CoV-2, confirmed by PCR, took place between March and December 2020. This sequence originates from a human donor who had a prior SARS-CoV-2 infection. This sample comprised CD4+ T cells from PBMCs cultured with HIV peptides, obtained before COVID-19 vaccination. Subset meaning: HIV-1 Nef peptide pool negative control/reference culture. The rearrangement joins TRBV9 to TRBJ2-1, with no clear D. The CDR3 loop is CASSLRAPPGAYNEQFF. The CDR3 nucleotides read TGTGCCAGCAGCCTCCGGGCCCCCCCGGGCGCCTACAATGAGCAGTTCTTC.